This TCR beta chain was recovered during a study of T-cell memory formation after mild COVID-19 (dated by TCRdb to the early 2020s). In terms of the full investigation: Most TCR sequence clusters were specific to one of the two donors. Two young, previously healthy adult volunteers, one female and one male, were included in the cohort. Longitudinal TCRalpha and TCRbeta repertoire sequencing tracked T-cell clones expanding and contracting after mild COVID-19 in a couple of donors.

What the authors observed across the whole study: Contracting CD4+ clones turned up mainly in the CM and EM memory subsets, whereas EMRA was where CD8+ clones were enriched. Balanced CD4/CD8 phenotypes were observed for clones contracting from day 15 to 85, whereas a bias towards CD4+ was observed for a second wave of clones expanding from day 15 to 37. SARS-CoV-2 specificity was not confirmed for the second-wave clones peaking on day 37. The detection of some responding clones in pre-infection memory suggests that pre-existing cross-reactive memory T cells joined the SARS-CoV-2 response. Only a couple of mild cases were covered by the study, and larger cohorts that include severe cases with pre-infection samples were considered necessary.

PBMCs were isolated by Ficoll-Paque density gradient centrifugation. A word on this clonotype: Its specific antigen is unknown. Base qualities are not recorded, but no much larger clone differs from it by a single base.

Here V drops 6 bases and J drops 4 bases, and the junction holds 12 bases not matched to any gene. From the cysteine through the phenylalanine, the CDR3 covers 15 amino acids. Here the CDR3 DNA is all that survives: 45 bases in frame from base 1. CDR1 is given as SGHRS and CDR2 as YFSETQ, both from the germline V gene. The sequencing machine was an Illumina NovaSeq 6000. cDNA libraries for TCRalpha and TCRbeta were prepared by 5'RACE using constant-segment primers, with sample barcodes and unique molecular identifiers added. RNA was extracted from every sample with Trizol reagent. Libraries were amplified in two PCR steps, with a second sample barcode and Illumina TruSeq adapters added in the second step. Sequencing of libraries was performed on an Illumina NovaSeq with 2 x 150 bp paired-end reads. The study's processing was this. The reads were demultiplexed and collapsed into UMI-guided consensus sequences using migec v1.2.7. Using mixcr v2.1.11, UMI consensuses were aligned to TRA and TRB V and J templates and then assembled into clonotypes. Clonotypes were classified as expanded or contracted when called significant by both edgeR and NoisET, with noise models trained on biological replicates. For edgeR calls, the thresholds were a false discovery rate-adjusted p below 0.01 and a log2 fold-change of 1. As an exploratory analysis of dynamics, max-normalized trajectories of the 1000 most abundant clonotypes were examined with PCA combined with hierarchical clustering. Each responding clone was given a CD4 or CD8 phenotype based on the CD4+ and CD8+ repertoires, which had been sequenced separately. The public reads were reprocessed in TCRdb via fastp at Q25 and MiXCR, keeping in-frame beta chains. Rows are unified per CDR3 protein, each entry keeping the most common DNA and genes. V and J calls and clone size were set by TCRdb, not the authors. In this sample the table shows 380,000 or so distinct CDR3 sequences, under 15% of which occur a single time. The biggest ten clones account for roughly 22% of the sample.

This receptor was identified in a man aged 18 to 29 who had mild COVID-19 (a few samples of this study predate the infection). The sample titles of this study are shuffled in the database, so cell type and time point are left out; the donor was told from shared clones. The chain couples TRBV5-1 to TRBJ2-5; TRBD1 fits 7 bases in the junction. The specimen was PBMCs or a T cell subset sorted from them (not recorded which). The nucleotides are TGCGCCAGCACAAATACAGGGGACGCACGAGAGACCCAGTACTTC. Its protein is CASTNTGDARETQYF.